This T cell receptor (beta chain) derives from a study of CD8+ T cells in alopecia areata. Germline lookup yields CDR1 SGHRS and CDR2 YFSETQ. Trimming took off 4 bases at V and 0 bases at J, with 17 bases between the two ends. The CDR3 has 17 residues. The sequencing template was cDNA reverse transcribed from extracted RNA. Repertoires were generated with immunoSEQ multiplex PCR, while TCRdb's copy carries only in-frame clones and drops some. The sample shows about 150,000 clones, about 56% of them seen only once. Regarding treatment: oral pan-JAK inhibitor, 5-10 mg twice daily. The clonotype originates from a human donor with alopecia areata. The rearrangement joins TRBV5-1 to TRBJ2-1, with D maybe TRBD2 (5 bases). Sequenced material: CD8+ T cells sorted from blood, taken at week 4, from a patient treated with tofacitinib. The CDR3 sequence: CASSREGISSSYNEQFF. For the CDR3, the DNA is TGCGCCAGCAGCAGAGAGGGTATTTCAAGCTCCTACAATGAGCAGTTCTTC.